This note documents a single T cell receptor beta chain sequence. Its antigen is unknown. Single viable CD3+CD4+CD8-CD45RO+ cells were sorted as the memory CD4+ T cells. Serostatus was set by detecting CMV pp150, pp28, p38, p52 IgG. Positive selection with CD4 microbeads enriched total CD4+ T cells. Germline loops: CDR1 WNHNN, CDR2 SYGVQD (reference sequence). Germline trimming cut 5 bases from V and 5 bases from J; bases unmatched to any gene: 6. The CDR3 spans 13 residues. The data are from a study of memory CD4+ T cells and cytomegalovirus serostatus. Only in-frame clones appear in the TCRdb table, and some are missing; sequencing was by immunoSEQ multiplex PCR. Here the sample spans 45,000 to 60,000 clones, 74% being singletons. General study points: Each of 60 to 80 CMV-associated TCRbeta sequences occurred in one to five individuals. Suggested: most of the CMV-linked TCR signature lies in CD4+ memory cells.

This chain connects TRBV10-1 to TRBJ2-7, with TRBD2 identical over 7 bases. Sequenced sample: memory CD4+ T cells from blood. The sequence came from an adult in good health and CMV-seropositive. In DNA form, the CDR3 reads TGCGCCAGCAGTCTTGGGGGAGGGGACGAGCAGTACTTC. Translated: CASSLGGGDEQYF.